This T cell receptor beta chain was profiled in a study of read filtering for tumor transcriptome and immune sequencing (dated by TCRdb to 2018 to 2020). For the wider study: The cohort consisted of over 16 male and over twelve female patients, with a mean age of around 66 years and an age range of about 47 to 90. By revised international staging, eight or nine patients were R-ISS I, 16 were R-ISS II and roughly 7 were R-ISS III. Whole-transcriptome libraries were prepared with the TruSeq RNA Access Library Prep Kit after DNase treatment. Per sample, about 4.05 to 10.27 million TCR-region mapped reads were obtained with IR-seq, compared with only 85 to 1273 with RNA-seq. Using the same bone marrow samples, the study ran both targeted immune repertoire sequencing and bulk whole-transcriptome sequencing and then compared the TCR repertoires from each method. One of the main goals was to work out a read-filtering strategy for immune repertoire data, in particular whether clonotypes backed by only a single read should be removed. Results the study describes overall, beyond this receptor: Compared with RNA-seq, IR-seq captured clonotypes at much higher depth and more reliably, and a smaller IR-seq throughput was enough to identify most shared clonotypes. When single-read clonotypes were removed, the proportions of shared clonotypes in IR-seq and RNA-seq correlated more strongly. In IR-seq, about 82% of clonotypes but roughly 3.5% of total reads were represented by single-read clonotypes, whereas in RNA-seq, 74.6% of clonotypes and 40% to 55% of reads were represented by single-read clonotypes. Rather than purified T cells, the sorted CD138-negative fraction was a mixed bone marrow immune population.

This clonotype has a count of ten or more. Its antigen has not been determined. No clone much larger than this one lies a single base away; base qualities are absent. Bone marrow was sampled from every patient at the time of active disease. Ficoll-Hypaque density gradient centrifugation was used to isolate the bone marrow mononuclear cells. CD138-negative cells were obtained by negative selection after labeling with CD138 magnetic microbeads on a MACS separator, removing myeloma plasma cells. Purity of the isolated cells was checked by flow cytometry on an Attune NxT using CD138 antibodies. TRIzol reagent was used to extract total RNA, and a NanoDrop spectrophotometer was used to quantify the extracted RNA. Paired RNA-seq and IR-seq were performed on each patient's CD138-negative bone marrow sample. The Immunoverse kit was used to build TCR libraries from 400 to 500 ng RNA, with molecular barcoded adaptors covering alpha/delta and beta/gamma chains. TCR library preparation used the same RNA that went into transcriptome sequencing. Sequencing of the TCR libraries was done on an Illumina HiSeq 4000 with 2 x 150 cycles. From the authors' description of their analysis: MiXCR aligned TCR reads to human V, D, J and C references and assembled the aligned reads into CDR3 clonotypes, with quality filtering and error correction included. Clonotype counts and gene usage diversity were analyzed with the tcR package in R. Raw mapping reads were checked after the RNA-seq reads had been mapped by STAR aligner version 2.5.3a onto the human GRCh37 genome. To test how sequencing depth affects detected clonotypes, IR-seq fastq files were randomly downsampled with Seqtk 1.3. TCRdb passed the public sequencing reads through fastp at Q25 and MiXCR, retaining productive beta sequences. CDR3 protein duplicates are merged, each entry listing the most common genes and DNA. The V and J calls were determined by TCRdb, not by the authors. Within this sample are roughly 49,000 distinct CDR3 sequences, with about 20% of them counted one time only. The ten largest clones represent around two fifths of the sample.

Specimen: a population of CD138-negative cells sorted from bone marrow. Explained via the paper, the cell subset or site label denotes: bone marrow mononuclear cells depleted of CD138+ plasma/myeloma cells by negative magnetic selection. This receptor was identified in a donor at least 40 years old with multiple myeloma.

The CDR3 reads CASSPNGGYNEQFF. The nucleotide sequence reads TGTGCCAGCAGCCCCAATGGGGGATACAATGAGCAGTTCTTC. Rearrangement joined TRBV6-5 to TRBJ2-1; the D element might be TRBD1 or TRBD2, as each aligns at 5 bases. The CDR3 runs 14 residues from the cysteine to the phenylalanine. Of the read, only the CDR3 DNA is kept; its 42 bases are in frame from base 1. CDR1 MNHEY and CDR2 SVGAGI are derived from the germline V gene. At the junction V is shortened by 6 bases and J by 4 bases, with 13 bases in between.